This TCR beta chain came from a study of CD8 T cells in Susac syndrome. The RNA, about 0.45 to 1 ug, was put through reverse transcription using random hexamers. TCRdb used MiXCR to reprocess the immunoSEQ multiplex PCR reads, holding one entry per CDR3 protein. The data show approximately 130,000 distinct CDR3 sequences, around nine tenths seen once. Unmatched junction bases numbered 9, after V lost 7 bases and J lost 7 bases. The CDR3 totals 15 residues. The receptor was isolated from a human donor with multiple sclerosis. V is TRBV12-3 or TRBV12-4 and J is TRBJ2-2; TRBD2 agrees at 10 bases. Specimen: CD8+ T cells from PBMCs. CDR3 sequence: CASTPGASGSGELFF. The CDR3 DNA reads as TGTGCCAGCACCCCAGGGGCTAGCGGGAGCGGGGAGCTGTTTTTT.